This T cell receptor (beta chain) was obtained from a study of T cell responses to AZD1222 COVID-19 vaccine. Concerning this clone itself: Its antigen is currently unknown.

Study observations and caveats: Vaccine-associated CD4 TCRs spanned spike, dominant at 160-218 and 743-854. Seropositive at baseline were only a handful of AZD1222 recipients. Every sample of the repertoires postdated the peak T cell response. In a largely white British group with more females than males, clonal diversity was possibly underestimated.

The CDR3 loop spans 16 amino acids. Trimming at V came to 2 bases and at J to 3 bases, leaving 7 bases not matched to a gene. CDR1 is SNHLY, CDR2 FYNNEI, per germline. TCRdb's copy holds only in-frame clones and misses some; the assay was immunoSEQ multiplex PCR. Of 86,000 or so clones in the sample, about 92% were seen once. Sample: peripheral blood, taken on day 0 of AZD1222 vaccination. V usage is TRBV2 and J usage is TRBJ1-5, with 7 bases aligning to TRBD1. The clonotype originates from an adult in good health. In nucleotides, the CDR3 is TGTGCCAGCAGTGAACAGGGGGGACAGTTCAATCAGCCCCAGCATTTT. Translating it yields CASSEQGGQFNQPQHF.